This T cell receptor (beta chain) was identified during a study of CD4 T cells in relation to SARS-CoV-2 and coronaviruses. Turning to the study itself: After less than eleven days of antigen culture, PBMC TCR beta CDR3s were sequenced.

Study-wide findings and caveats: SARS-CoV-2-driven expansion was significantly weaker in crossreactive than monoreactive clones. Roughly 65% of donors had memory CD4+ clonotypes crossrecognizing SARS-CoV-2 and common cold coronavirus spike.

CD4+ T cells from unexposed donors were obtained before the COVID-19 pandemic (2011-2018). The cells were cultured for 10 days before CD4+ T cells were isolated. Libraries were prepared by immunoSEQ multiplex PCR; TCRdb keeps only in-frame clonotypes and omits some of them. The sample has about 20,000 clones; 60% to 80% are singletons. This clone showed up just once. Its antigen is currently unknown. CDR3 length equals 13 residues. V shed 2 bases and J shed 1 base, with 5 bases lying between them. The germline gives CDR1 LGHDT, CDR2 YNNKEL (reference sequence). The origin of this receptor is a human donor in good health. The sample taken for sequencing was CD4+ T cells from PBMCs, cultured in vitro. The J gene is TRBJ1-1, the V gene TRBV3-1 (or the pseudogene TRBV3-2); D is uncertain. The CDR3 loop reads CASSQWRNTEAFF. In DNA form, the CDR3 reads TGTGCCAGCAGCCAATGGCGGAACACTGAAGCTTTCTTT.